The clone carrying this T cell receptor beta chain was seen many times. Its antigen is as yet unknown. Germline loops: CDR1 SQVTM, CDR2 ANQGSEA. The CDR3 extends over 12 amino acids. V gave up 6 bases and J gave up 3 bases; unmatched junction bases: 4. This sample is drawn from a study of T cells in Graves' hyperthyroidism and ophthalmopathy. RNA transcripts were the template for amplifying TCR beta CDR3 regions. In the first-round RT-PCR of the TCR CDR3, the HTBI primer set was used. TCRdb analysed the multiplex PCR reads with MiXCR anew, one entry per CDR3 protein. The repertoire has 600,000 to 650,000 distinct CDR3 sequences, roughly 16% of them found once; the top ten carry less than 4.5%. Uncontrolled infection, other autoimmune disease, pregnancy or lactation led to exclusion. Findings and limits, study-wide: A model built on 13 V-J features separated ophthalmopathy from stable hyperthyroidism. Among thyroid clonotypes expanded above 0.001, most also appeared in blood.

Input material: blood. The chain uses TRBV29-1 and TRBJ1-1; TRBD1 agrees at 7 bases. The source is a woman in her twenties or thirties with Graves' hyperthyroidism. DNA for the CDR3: TGCAGCGTGGTGACAGGGCACACTGAAGCTTTCTTT. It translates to CSVVTGHTEAFF.